This is a list of T cell receptor beta chains from one sample in a study of cytomegalovirus exposure and HLA in healthy donors. Data came from immunoSEQ multiplex PCR; TCRdb stores just in-frame clones and leaves some out. The repertoire holds about 190,000 clones, with around 75% as singletons. The sample was PBMCs. These receptors came from a woman in her thirties in good health and CMV-seropositive. Each CDR3 is given with its conserved first and last residue. The D gene is left open where the match is weak. Some rows have no size entry. The others give once, few or many, or a class for an expanded clone.

V	D	J	size	CDR3
TRBV5-1	NA	TRBJ2-7	NA	CASSLDTGADYEQYF
TRBV7-2	NA	TRBJ1-3	NA	CASSPRQDRGNTIYF
TRBV6-1	TRBD1	TRBJ2-5	NA	CVSSRDRKETQYF
TRBV19	NA	TRBJ1-4	NA	CASTPRRGTNEKLFF
TRBV28	TRBD2	TRBJ2-1	NA	CASSLGLAPSYNEQFF
TRBV19	NA	TRBJ2-1	NA	CASSSITGERDEQFF
TRBV28	TRBD2	TRBJ2-3	NA	CASSLWASGASTDTQYF
TRBV29-1	TRBD2	TRBJ2-5	NA	CSASPSGYQETQYF
TRBV10-3	TRBD1	TRBJ2-7	NA	CAIGPLGRGNYEQYF
TRBV11-2	NA	TRBJ2-1	NA	CASSINGRGINNEQFF
TRBV11-2	TRBD2	TRBJ2-7	NA	CASSFGTSGYEQYF
TRBV18	TRBD1	TRBJ2-1	NA	CASSTLGQDHNEQFF
TRBV21-1	NA	TRBJ1-2	once	CASSKAGGGNSDGYTF
TRBV28	TRBD1	TRBJ1-1	NA	CASSPYHRGNTEAFF
TRBV27	NA	TRBJ2-6	NA	CASSPYLWASGANVLTF
TRBV6-6	NA	NA	NA	CASSSPWGDEQYF
TRBV28	NA	TRBJ1-4	NA	CASSGSGSTNEKLFF
TRBV10-1	NA	TRBJ2-3	NA	CASSDKHPTDTQYF
TRBV4-1	TRBD1	TRBJ2-1	NA	CASSQTATGEFYNEQFF
TRBV25-1	NA	TRBJ2-1	NA	CASSLGGLNEQFF
TRBV4-1	NA	TRBJ1-1	NA	CASSVPLGDTEAFF
TRBV11-3	TRBD1	TRBJ2-1	NA	CASSRGVGTGGGNEQFF
TRBV7-9	TRBD2	TRBJ2-3	NA	CASSSGTSSTDTQYF
TRBV7-8	NA	TRBJ1-5	NA	CASSPLGQTNQPQHF
TRBV19	NA	TRBJ2-7	once	CASSIDGSSYEQYF
TRBV28	NA	TRBJ1-5	NA	CATLKLGSNQPQHF
TRBV21-1	NA	TRBJ2-7	NA	CALRNREQYF
TRBV19	NA	TRBJ2-1	NA	CASSTNYNEQFF
TRBV5-6	TRBD2	TRBJ2-2	NA	CASSLERTSGDGELFF
TRBV7-6	TRBD2	TRBJ2-1	NA	CASSLVVAGPLNEQFF
TRBV6-6	NA	TRBJ1-5	NA	CASSYGGGNQPQHF